This record concerns one T cell receptor (beta chain) sequence. The antigen is not known. The sample comes from a study of cytomegalovirus exposure and HLA in healthy donors. The CDR3 has 15 residues. Trimming pared 7 bases from V and 5 bases from J, leaving 18 bases between. Germline CDR1 and CDR2: MNHEY and SVGAGI. Researchers ran the PCR with 60 Vbeta and 13 Jbeta primers. Sequencing was performed with immunoSEQ multiplex PCR; in TCRdb, only in-frame clones are kept and a portion is missing. The data show roughly 98,000 clones, under 70% seen once. Study conclusions and caveats: Across donors, sequencing depth was assumed by presence/absence analyses to be roughly uniform.

V usage is TRBV6-5 and J usage is TRBJ1-3; possibly TRBD1 for D (6 bases). The sample comprised PBMCs. The receptor's source is a man aged 50-60 years in good health and CMV-seronegative. The CDR3, as DNA: TGTGCCAGCAAGGTAGACGAGGGGGAACGAAACACCATATATTTT. This encodes CASKVDEGERNTIYF.